This is a list of T cell receptor beta chains from one sample in a study of technical replicates of blood from a few donors. Profiled with immunoSEQ multiplex PCR; TCRdb holds only in-frame clones, not every one. Of tens of thousands of clones in the sample, 85% to 95% are singletons; the top ten hold over 0.2%. Sequencing was done on a sample of T cells isolated from PBMCs. The receptors were gathered from a human donor in good health. CDR3s include the opening cysteine and the closing phenylalanine or tryptophan. D genes are given only for firm matches. Size tells how often a clone was seen (once, few, many) or the class of an expanded clone, and some rows leave it out.

d_call,j_call,v_call,clone_size,cdr3_aa,cdr3_nt
TRBD1,TRBJ1-2,TRBV28,-,CASRGQGGLGYTF,TGTGCCAGCAGGGGGCAGGGGGGTTTGGGGTACACCTTC
-,TRBJ1-2,TRBV2,-,CASSVSDGYTF,TGTGCCAGCAGTGTCTCGGATGGCTACACCTTC
TRBD1,TRBJ1-1,TRBV27,-,CASKGQSYMNTEAFF,TGTGCCAGCAAGGGACAGAGCTACATGAACACTGAAGCTTTCTTT
-,TRBJ1-2,TRBV7-9,-,CASSLQGMAGLSGYTF,TGTGCCAGCAGCCTGCAAGGTATGGCAGGGCTCAGCGGCTACACCTTC
-,TRBJ1-1,TRBV7-2,-,CASSLVGEGMAFF,TGTGCCAGCAGCTTAGTAGGGGAGGGGATGGCTTTCTTT
-,TRBJ1-5,TRBV7-8,-,CASSLAQYQPQHF,TGTGCCAGCAGCTTAGCGCAGTATCAGCCCCAGCATTTT
-,TRBJ1-1,TRBV6-5,few,CASRVNGGTEAFF,TGTGCCAGCAGAGTGAATGGAGGGACTGAAGCTTTCTTT
-,TRBJ1-1,TRBV5-4,-,CASSLAGDMNTEAFF,TGTGCCAGCAGCTTGGCAGGGGACATGAACACTGAAGCTTTCTTT
-,TRBJ1-2,TRBV19,-,CASGLGQRLYGYTF,TGTGCCAGTGGATTAGGACAGAGGCTCTATGGCTACACCTTC
TRBD2,TRBJ2-7,TRBV7-2,-,CASSFIRLAGIREQYF,TGTGCCAGCAGCTTCATCCGACTAGCGGGGATTCGAGAGCAGTACTTC
TRBD1,TRBJ2-1,TRBV7-9,-,CASREGQGALHGQFF,TGTGCCAGCAGGGAGGGACAGGGGGCGCTCCATGGGCAGTTCTTC
-,TRBJ2-3,TRBV4-1,-,CASSQVLRTGAIDTQYF,TGCGCCAGCAGCCAAGTTCTAAGGACGGGAGCTATAGATACGCAGTATTTT
TRBD1,TRBJ1-3,TRBV30,-,CAWRPAGGFSGNTIYF,TGTGCCTGGAGGCCCGCAGGGGGTTTCTCTGGAAACACCATATATTTT
TRBD1,TRBJ2-7,TRBV4-2,-,CASSQEAGTESSEQYF,TGTGCCAGCAGCCAAGAGGCAGGGACAGAGTCCTCCGAGCAGTACTTC
-,TRBJ2-7,TRBV14,-,CASSQGTLYYEQYF,TGTGCCAGCAGCCAAGGGACTCTTTACTACGAGCAGTACTTC
-,TRBJ1-1,TRBV2,-,CASSENYLENTEAFF,TGTGCCAGCAGTGAAAACTACCTCGAGAACACTGAAGCTTTCTTT
-,TRBJ1-5,TRBV10-3,-,CAIGLTPRVAGDQPQHF,TGTGCCATCGGTCTGACCCCTCGGGTTGCAGGGGATCAGCCCCAGCATTTT
TRBD1,TRBJ1-1,TRBV25-1,-,CASRGVRGRFTEAFF,TGTGCCAGCAGGGGAGTCAGGGGGCGATTTACTGAAGCTTTCTTT
-,TRBJ1-4,TRBV12-5,-,CASGLVMAGRNEKLFF,TGTGCTAGTGGTTTGGTAATGGCAGGGCGGAATGAAAAACTGTTTTTT
-,TRBJ1-6,TRBV5-1,-,CASSRDMDNSPLHF,TGCGCCAGCAGCCGGGACATGGATAATTCACCCCTCCACTTT
TRBD2,TRBJ2-1,TRBV19,-,CASSSGGGSYNEQFF,TGTGCCAGTAGTTCGGGTGGCGGGAGCTACAATGAGCAGTTCTTC
TRBD1,TRBJ1-1,TRBV6-1,-,CASTTLDRGTEAFF,TGTGCCAGCACCACTTTAGACAGGGGCACTGAAGCTTTCTTT
TRBD2,TRBJ2-1,TRBV6-1,-,CASSELAGYSYNEQFF,TGTGCCAGCAGTGAGTTAGCGGGGTATTCCTACAATGAGCAGTTCTTC